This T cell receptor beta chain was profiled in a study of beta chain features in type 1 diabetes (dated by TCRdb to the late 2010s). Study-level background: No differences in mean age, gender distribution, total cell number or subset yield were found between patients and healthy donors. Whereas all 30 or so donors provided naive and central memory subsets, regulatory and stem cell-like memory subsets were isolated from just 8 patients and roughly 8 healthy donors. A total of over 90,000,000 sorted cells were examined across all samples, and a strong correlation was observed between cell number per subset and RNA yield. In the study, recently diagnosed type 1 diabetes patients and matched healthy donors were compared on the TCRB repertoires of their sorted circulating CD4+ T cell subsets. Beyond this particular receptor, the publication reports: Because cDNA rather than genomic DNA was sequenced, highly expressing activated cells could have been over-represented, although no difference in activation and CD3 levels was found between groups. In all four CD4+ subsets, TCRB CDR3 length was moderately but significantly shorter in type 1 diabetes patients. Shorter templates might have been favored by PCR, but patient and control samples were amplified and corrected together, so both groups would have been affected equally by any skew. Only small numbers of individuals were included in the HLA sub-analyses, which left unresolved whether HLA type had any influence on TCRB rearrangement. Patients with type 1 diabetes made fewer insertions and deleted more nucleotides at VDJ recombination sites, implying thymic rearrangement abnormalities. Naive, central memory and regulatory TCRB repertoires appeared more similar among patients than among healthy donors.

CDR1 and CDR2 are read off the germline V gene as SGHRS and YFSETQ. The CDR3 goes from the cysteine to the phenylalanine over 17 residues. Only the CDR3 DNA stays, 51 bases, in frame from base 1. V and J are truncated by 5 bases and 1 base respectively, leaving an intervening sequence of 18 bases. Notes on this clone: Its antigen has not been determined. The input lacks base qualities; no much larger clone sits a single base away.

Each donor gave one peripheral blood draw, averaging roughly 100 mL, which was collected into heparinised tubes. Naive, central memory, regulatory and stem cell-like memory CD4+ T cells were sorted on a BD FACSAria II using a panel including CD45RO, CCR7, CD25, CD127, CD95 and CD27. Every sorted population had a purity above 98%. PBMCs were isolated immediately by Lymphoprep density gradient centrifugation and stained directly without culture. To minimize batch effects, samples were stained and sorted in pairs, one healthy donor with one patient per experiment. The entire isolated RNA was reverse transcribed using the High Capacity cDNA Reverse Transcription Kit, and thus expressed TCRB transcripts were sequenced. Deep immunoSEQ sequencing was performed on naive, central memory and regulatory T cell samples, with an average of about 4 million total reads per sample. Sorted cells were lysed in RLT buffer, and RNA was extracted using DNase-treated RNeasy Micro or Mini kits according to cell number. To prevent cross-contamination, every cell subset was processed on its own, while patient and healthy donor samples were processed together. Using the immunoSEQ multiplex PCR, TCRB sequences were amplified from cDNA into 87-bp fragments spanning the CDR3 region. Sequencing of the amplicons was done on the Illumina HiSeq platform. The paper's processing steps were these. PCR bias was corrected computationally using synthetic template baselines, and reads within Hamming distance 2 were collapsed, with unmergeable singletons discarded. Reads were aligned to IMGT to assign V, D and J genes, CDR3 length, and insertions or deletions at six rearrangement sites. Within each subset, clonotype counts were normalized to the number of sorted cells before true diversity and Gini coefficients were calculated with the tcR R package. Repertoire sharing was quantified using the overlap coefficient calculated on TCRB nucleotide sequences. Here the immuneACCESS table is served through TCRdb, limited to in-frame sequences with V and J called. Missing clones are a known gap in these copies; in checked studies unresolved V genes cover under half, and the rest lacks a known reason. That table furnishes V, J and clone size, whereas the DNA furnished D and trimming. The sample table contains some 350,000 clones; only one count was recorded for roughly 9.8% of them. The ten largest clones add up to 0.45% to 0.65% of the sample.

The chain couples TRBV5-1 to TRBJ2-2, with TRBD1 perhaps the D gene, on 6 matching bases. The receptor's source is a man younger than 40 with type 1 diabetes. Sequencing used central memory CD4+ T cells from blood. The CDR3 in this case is CASSRAGARENTGELFF. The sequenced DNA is TGCGCCAGCAGTCGCGCAGGGGCGCGCGAGAACACCGGGGAGCTGTTTTTT.